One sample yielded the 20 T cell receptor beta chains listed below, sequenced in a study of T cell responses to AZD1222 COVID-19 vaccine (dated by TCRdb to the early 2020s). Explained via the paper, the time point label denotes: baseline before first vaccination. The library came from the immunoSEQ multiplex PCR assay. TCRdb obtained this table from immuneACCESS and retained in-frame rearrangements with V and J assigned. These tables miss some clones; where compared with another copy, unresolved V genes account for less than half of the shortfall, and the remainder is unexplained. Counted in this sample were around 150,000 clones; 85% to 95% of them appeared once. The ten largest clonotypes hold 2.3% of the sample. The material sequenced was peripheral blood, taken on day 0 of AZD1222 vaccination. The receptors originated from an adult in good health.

This CDR3 reads CASSLGASTNEKLFF. The CDR3 coding sequence is TGTGCCAGCAGCTTAGGGGCCAGCACAAATGAAAAACTGTTTTTT. V is TRBV7-2 and J is TRBJ1-4; D is uncertain. The CDR3 runs 15 residues. Per germline, CDR1 SGHTA and CDR2 FQGNSA. Between the trimmed V and J ends, which lost 1 base and 5 bases, there was a span of 11 bases.

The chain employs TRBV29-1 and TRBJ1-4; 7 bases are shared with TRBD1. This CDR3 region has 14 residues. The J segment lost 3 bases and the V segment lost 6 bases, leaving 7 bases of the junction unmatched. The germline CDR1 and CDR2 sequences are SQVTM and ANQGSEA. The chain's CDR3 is CSVSDRPSNEKLFF. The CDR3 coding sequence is TGCAGCGTCTCGGACAGGCCCTCTAATGAAAAACTGTTTTTT.

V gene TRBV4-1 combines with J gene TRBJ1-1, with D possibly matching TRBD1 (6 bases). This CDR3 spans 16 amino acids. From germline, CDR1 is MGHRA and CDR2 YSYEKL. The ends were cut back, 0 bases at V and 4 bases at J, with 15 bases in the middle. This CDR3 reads CASSQDRGFRATEAFF. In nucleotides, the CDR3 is TGCGCCAGCAGCCAAGATAGGGGGTTTCGGGCCACTGAAGCTTTCTTT.

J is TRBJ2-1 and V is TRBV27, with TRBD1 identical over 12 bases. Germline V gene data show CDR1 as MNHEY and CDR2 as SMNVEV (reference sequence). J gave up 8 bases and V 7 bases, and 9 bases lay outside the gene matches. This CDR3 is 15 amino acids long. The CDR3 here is CASTPGQGASDEQFF. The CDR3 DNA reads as TGTGCCAGCACCCCGGGACAGGGGGCTTCGGATGAGCAGTTCTTC.

As DNA, the CDR3 is TGTGCCAGCAGTTACTCGAGGAGCGGGAACACTGAAGCTTTCTTT. It yields the protein CASSYSRSGNTEAFF. The chain has TRBV6-5 and TRBJ1-1; D remains unclear. Germline values: CDR1 MNHEY, CDR2 SVGAGI. Trimming cost V 0 bases and J 1 base, with 9 bases left between them. The CDR3 has 15 residues.

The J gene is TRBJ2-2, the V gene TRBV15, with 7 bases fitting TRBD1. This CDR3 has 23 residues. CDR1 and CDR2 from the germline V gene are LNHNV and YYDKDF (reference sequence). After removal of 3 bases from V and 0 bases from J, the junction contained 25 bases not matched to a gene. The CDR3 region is CATSSVWGGPNGQAGPNTGELFF. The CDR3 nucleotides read TGTGCCACCAGCAGTGTTTGGGGTGGGCCTAATGGACAGGCTGGTCCGAACACCGGGGAGCTGTTTTTT.

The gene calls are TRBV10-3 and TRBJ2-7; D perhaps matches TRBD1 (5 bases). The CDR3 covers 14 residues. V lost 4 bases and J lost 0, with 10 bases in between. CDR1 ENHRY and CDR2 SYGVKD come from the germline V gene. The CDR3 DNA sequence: TGTGCCATCAGTGCCCCAGGGTTCTCCTACGAGCAGTACTTC. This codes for CAISAPGFSYEQYF.

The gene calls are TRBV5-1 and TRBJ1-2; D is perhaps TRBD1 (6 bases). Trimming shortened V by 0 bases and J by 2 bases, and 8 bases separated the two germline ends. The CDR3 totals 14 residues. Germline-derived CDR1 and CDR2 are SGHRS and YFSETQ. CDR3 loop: CASSLGQENYGYTF. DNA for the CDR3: TGCGCCAGCAGCTTGGGACAGGAAAACTATGGCTACACCTTC.

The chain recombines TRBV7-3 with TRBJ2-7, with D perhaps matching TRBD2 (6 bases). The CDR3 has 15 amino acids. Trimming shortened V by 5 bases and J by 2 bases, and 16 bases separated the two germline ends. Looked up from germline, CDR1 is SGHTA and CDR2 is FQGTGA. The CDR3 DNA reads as TGTGCCAGCAGCCTCTCTACGGGGGAACCCTACGAGCAGTACTTC. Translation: CASSLSTGEPYEQYF.

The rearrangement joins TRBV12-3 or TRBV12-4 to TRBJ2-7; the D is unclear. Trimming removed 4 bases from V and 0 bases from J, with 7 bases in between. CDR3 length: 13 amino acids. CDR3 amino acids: CASSYGLSYEQYF. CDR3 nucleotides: TGTGCCAGCAGTTACGGGCTCTCCTACGAGCAGTACTTC.

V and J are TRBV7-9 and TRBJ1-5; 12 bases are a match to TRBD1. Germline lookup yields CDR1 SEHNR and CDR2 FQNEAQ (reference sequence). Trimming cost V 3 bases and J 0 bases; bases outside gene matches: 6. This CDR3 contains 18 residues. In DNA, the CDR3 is TGTGCCAGCAGCTTGGGGACAGGGGGCCCGGATAGCAATCAGCCCCAGCATTTT. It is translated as CASSLGTGGPDSNQPQHF. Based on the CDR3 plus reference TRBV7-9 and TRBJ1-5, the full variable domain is DTGVSQNPRHKITKRGQNVTFRCDPISEHNRLYWYRQTLGQGPEFLTYFQNEAQLEKSRLLSDRFSAERPKGSFSTLEIQRTEQGDSAMYLCASSLGTGGPDSNQPQHFGDGTRLSIL.

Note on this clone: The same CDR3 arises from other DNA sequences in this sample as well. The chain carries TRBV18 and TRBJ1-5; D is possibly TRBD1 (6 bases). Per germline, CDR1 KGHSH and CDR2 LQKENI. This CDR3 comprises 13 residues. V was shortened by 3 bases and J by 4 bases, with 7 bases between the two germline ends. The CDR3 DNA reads TGTGCCAGCTCACCGGACAGAAATCAGCCCCAGCATTTT. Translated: CASSPDRNQPQHF.

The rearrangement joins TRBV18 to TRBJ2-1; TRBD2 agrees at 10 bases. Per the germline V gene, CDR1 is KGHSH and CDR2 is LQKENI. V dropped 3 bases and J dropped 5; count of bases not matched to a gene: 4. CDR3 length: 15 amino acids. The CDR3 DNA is TGTGCCAGCTCACCCAGGACTAGCGGAGACAATGAGCAGTTCTTC. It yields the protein CASSPRTSGDNEQFF.

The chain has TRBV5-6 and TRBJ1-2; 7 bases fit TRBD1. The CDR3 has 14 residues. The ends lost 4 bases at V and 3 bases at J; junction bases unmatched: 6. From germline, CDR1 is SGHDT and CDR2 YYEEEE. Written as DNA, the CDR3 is TGTGCCAGCAGCCAGCTTGGACAGGACTATGGCTACACCTTC. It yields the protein CASSQLGQDYGYTF.

The CDR3 sequence is CASRTTPTGELFF. The DNA for the CDR3 is TGTGCCAGCAGGACCACTCCCACCGGGGAGCTGTTTTTT. The rearrangement links TRBV27 to TRBJ2-2; D gene unclear. The CDR3 loop spans 13 amino acids. V shed 6 bases and J shed 4 bases, with 9 bases lying between them. Germline CDR1 is MNHEY and CDR2 is SMNVEV (reference sequence).

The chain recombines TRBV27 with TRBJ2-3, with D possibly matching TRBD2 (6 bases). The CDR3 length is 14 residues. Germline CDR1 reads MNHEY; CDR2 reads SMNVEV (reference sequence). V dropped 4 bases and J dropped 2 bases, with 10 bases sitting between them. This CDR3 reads CASSSAGSTDTQYF. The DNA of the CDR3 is TGTGCCAGCAGTTCGGCGGGATCCACAGATACGCAGTATTTT.

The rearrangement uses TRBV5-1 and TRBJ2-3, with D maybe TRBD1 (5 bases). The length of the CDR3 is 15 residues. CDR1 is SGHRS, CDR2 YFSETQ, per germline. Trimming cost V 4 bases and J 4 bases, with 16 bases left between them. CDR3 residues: CASSVDQGPADTQYF. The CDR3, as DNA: TGCGCCAGCAGCGTGGACCAGGGTCCCGCAGATACGCAGTATTTT.

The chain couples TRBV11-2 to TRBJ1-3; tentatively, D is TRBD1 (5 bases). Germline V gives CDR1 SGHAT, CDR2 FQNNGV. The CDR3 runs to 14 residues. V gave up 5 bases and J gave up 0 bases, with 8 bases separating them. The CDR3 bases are TGTGCCAGCAGCCGGGACTTCTCTGGAAACACCATATATTTT. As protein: CASSRDFSGNTIYF.

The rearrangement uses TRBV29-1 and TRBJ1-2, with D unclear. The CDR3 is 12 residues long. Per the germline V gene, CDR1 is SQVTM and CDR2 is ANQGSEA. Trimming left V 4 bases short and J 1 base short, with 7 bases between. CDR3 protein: CSVGTNNYGYTF. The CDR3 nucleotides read TGCAGCGTTGGGACTAATAACTATGGCTACACCTTC.

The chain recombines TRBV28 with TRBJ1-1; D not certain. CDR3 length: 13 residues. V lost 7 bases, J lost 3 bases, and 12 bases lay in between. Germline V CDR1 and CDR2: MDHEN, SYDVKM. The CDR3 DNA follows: TGTGCCAGCAAGCTGGACGGACACACTGAAGCTTTCTTT. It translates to CASKLDGHTEAFF. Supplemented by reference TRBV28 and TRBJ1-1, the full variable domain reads DVKVTQSSRYLVKRTGEKVFLECVQDMDHENMFWYRQDPGLGLRLIYFSYDVKMKEKGDIPEGYSVSREKKERFSLILESASTNQTSMYLCASKLDGHTEAFFGQGTRLTVV.